This T cell receptor (beta chain) was sequenced in a study of blood T cell repertoires in COVID-19. This CDR3 has 13 residues. CDR1 ENHRY and CDR2 SYGVKD come from the germline V gene. V dropped 3 bases and J dropped 4 bases, with 9 bases sitting between them. Original methodology: Amplification of reference gene primers was used by the study to estimate nucleated cell counts. The table came from immunoSEQ multiplex PCR; TCRdb's copy has only in-frame clones and leaves some out. From that table come the V and J calls and clone size; the DNA was used to work out D and trimming. The table lists around 77,000 clones, more than 60% of them singletons.

V usage is TRBV10-3 and J usage is TRBJ1-2, with D possibly being TRBD1 (6 bases). The sequencing input was peripheral blood. The receptor was derived from a woman of 80 years or more with active or convalescent COVID-19. The CDR3 region has the DNA TGTGCCATCAGTGACGGCAGGGGCTATGGCTACACCTTC. Translation: CAISDGRGYGYTF.